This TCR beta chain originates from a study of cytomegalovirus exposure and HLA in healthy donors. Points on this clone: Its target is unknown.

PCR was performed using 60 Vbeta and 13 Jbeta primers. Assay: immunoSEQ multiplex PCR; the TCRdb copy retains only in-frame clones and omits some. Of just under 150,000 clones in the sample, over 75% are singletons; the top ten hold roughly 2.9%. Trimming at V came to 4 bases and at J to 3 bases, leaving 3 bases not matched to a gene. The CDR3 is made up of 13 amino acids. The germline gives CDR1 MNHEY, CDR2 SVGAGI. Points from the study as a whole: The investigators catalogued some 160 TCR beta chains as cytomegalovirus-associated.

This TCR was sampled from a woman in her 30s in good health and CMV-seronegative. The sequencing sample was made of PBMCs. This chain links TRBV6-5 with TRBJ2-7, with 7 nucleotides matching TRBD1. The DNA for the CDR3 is TGTGCCAGCAGTTTCGGACAGGTCTACGAGCAGTACTTC. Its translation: CASSFGQVYEQYF.